What follows describes a single T cell receptor (beta chain). V shed 6 bases and J shed 0 bases, with 6 bases lying between them. Germline loops: CDR1 ENHRY, CDR2 SYGVKD. The CDR3 spans 12 residues. Profiling relied on immunoSEQ multiplex PCR, and the TCRdb table lists in-frame clones only, not all of them. Of 60,000 to 75,000 clones in the sample, roughly nine tenths were seen once. This specimen comes from a study of T cell changes during pregnancy in multiple sclerosis. The starting material was peripheral blood, obtained before pregnancy. The clonotype comes from a female donor with multiple sclerosis, enrolled in a pregnancy study. The J gene is TRBJ2-7, the V gene TRBV10-3; tentative D call: TRBD1 (5 bases). The CDR3 protein is CAIRTVSYEQYF. In nucleotides, the CDR3 is TGTGCCATCAGGACAGTCTCCTACGAGCAGTACTTC.